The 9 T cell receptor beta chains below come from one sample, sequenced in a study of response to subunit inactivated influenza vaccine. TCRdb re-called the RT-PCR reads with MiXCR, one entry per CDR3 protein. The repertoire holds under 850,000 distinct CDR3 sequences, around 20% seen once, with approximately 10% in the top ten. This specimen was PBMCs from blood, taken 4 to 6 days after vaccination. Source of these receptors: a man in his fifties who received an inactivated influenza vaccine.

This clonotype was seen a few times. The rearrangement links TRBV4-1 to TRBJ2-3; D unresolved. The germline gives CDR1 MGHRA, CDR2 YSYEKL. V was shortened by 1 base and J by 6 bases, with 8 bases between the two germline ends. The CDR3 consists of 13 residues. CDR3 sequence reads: CASSQAQGDTQYF. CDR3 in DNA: TGCGCCAGCAGCCAAGCTCAAGGGGATACGCAGTATTTT.

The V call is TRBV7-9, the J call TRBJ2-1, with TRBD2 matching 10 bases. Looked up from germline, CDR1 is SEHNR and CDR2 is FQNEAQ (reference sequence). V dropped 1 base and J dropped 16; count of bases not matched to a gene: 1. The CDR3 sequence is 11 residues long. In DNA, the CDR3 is TGTGCCAGCAGCTTAGGGACTAGCGGCTTCTTC. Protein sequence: CASSLGTSGFF. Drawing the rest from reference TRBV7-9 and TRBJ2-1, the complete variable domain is DTGVSQNPRHKITKRGQNVTFRCDPISEHNRLYWYRQTLGQGPEFLTYFQNEAQLEKSRLLSDRFSAERPKGSFSTLEIQRTEQGDSAMYLCASSLGTSGFFGPGTRLTVL.

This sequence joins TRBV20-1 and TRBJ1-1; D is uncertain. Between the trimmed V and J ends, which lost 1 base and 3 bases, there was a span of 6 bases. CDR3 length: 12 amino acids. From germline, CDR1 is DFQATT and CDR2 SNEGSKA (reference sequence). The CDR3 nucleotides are TGCAGTGCTAGAGGGGCGGACACTGAAGCTTTCTTT. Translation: CSARGADTEAFF.

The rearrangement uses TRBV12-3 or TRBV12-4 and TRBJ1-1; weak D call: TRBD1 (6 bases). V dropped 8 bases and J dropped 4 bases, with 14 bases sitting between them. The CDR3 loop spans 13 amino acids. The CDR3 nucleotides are TGTGCCAGCCTTACAGGGTTTGGCACTGAAGCTTTCTTT. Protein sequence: CASLTGFGTEAFF.

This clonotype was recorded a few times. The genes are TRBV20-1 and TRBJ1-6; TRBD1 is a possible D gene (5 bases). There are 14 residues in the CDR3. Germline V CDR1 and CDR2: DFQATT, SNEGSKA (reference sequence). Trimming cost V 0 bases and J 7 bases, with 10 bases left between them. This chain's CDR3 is CSARDGTQNSPLHF. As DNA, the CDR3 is TGCAGTGCTAGAGATGGGACCCAAAATTCACCCCTCCACTTT.

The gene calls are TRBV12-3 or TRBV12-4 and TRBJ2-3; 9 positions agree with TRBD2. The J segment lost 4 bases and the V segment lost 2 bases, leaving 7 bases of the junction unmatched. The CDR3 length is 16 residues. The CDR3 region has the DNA TGTGCCAGCAGTTTAATCGCTAGCGGGACCCCAGATACGCAGTATTTT. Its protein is CASSLIASGTPDTQYF.

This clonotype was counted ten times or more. This CDR3 is CSARDGGVSGNTIYF. CDR3 sequence (DNA): TGCAGTGCTAGAGATGGAGGGGTTTCTGGAAACACCATATATTTT. This sequence joins TRBV20-1 and TRBJ1-3; D is perhaps TRBD1 (5 bases). The CDR3 has 15 residues. Deletions cut 0 bases from V and 1 base from J, with 10 bases between. Germline lookup yields CDR1 DFQATT and CDR2 SNEGSKA (reference sequence).

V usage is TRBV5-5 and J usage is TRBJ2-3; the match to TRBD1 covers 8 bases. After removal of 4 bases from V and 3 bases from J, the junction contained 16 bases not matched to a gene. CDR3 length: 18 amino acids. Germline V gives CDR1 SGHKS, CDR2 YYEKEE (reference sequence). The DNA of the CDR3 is TGTGCCAGCAGCGTCCTTGGGGGAAGGGACAGGTCTACAGATACGCAGTATTTT. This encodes CASSVLGGRDRSTDTQYF.

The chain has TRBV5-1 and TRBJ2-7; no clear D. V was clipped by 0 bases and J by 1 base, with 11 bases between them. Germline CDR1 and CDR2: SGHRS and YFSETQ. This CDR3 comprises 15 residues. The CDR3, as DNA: TGCGCCAGCAGCTTGGGTTGGACGGGTTCCTACGAGCAGTACTTC. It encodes CASSLGWTGSYEQYF.